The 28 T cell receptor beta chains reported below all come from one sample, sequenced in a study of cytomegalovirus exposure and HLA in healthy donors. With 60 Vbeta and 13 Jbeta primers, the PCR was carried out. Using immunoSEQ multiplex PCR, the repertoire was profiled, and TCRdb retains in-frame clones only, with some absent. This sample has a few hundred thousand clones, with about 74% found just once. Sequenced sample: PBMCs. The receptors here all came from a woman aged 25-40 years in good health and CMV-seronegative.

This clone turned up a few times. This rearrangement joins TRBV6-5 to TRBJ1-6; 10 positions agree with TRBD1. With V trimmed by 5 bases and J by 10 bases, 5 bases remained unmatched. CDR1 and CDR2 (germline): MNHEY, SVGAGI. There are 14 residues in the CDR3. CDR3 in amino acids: CASSDGQGVSPLHF. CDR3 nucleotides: TGTGCCAGCAGTGACGGACAGGGGGTCTCACCCCTCCACTTT.

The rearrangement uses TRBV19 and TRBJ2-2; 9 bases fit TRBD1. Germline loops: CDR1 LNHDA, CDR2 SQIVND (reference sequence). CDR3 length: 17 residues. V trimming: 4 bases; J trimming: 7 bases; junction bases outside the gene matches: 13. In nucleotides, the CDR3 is TGTGCCAGTAGTACTAGACTCGGGACAGGGTGGGGCGGGGAGCTGTTTTTT. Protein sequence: CASSTRLGTGWGGELFF.

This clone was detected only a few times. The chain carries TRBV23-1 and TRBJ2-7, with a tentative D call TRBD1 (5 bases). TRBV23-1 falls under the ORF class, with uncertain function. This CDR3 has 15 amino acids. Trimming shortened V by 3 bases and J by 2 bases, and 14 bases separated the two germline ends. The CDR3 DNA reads TGCGCCAGCAGTCAGCCCCGGACACCGGCCTACGAGCAGTACTTC. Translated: CASSQPRTPAYEQYF.

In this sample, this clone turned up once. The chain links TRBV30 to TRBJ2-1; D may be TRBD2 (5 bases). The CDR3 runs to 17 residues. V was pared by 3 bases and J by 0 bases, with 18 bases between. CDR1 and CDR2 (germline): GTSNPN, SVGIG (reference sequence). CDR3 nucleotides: TGTGCCTGGAGCCTCACCGGGATCCCAAGCTCCTACAATGAGCAGTTCTTC. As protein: CAWSLTGIPSSYNEQFF.

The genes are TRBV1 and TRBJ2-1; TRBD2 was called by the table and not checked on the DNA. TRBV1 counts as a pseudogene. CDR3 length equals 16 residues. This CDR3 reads CTSSQAPSGKMNEQFF. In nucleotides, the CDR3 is TGCACCAGCAGCCAAGCCCCTAGCGGAAAGATGAATGAGCAGTTCTTC.

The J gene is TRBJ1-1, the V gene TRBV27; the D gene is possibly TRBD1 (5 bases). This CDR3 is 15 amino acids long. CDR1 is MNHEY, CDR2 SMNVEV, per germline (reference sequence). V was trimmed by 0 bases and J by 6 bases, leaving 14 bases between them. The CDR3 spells CASSLSISGVSEAFF. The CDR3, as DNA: TGTGCCAGCAGTTTATCGATATCGGGGGTCTCTGAAGCTTTCTTT.

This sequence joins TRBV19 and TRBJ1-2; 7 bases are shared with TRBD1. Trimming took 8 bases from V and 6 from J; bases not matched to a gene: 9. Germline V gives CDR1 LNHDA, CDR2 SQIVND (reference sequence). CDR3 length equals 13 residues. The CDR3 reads CASATDRDHGYTF. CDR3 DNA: TGTGCCAGTGCCACTGACAGGGACCATGGCTACACCTTC. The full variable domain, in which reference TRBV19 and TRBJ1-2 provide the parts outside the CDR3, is DGGITQSPKYLFRKEGQNVTLSCEQNLNHDAMYWYRQDPGQGLRLIYYSQIVNDFQKGDIAEGYSVSREKKESFPLTVTSAQKNPTAFYLCASATDRDHGYTFGSGTRLTVV.

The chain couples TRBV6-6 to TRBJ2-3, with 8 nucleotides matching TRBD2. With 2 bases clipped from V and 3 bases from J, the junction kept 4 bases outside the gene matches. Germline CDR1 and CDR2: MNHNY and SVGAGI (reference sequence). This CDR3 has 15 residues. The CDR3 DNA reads TGTGCCAGCAGTTACCTCGGACTAGCTACAGATACGCAGTATTTT. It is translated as CASSYLGLATDTQYF.

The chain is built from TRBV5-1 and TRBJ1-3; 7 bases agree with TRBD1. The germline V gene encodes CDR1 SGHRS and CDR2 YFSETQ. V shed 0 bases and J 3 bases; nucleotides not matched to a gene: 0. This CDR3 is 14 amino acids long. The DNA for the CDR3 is TGCGCCAGCAGCTTGGACAGGGGTGGAAACACCATATATTTT. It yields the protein CASSLDRGGNTIYF.

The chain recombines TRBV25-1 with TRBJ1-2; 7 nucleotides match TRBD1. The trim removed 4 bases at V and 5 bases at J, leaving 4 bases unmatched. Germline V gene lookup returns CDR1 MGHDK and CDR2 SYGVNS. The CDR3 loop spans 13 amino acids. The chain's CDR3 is CASSVPGQYGYTF. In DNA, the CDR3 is TGTGCCAGCAGTGTACCGGGACAGTATGGCTACACCTTC.

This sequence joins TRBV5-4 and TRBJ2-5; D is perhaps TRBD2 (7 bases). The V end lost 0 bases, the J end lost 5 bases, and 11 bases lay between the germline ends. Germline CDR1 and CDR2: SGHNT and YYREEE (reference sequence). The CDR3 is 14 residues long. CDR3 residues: CASSLVGGRETQYF. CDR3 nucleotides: TGTGCCAGCAGCTTGGTGGGGGGGCGTGAGACCCAGTACTTC.

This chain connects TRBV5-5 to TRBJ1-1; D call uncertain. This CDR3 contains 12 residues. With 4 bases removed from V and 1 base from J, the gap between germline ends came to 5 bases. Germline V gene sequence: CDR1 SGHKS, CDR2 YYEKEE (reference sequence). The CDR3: CASSHQNTEAFF. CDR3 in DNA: TGTGCCAGCAGCCATCAGAACACTGAAGCTTTCTTT.

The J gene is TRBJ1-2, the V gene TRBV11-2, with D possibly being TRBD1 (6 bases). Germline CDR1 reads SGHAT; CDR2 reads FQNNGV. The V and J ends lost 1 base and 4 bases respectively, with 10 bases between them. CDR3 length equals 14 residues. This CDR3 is CASSLGGPSYGYTF. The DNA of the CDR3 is TGTGCCAGCAGCTTAGGGGGGCCTTCCTATGGCTACACCTTC.

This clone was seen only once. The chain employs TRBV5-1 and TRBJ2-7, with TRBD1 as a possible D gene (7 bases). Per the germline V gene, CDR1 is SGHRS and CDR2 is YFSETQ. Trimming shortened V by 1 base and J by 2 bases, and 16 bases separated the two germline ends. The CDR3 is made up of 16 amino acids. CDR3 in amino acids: CASSLSPRGVPYEQYF. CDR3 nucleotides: TGCGCCAGCAGCTTGTCCCCCAGGGGGGTACCCTACGAGCAGTACTTC. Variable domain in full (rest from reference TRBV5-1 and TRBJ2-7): KAGVTQTPRYLIKTRGQQVTLSCSPISGHRSVSWYQQTPGQGLQFLFEYFSETQRNKGNFPGRFSGRQFSNSRSEMNVSTLELGDSALYLCASSLSPRGVPYEQYFGPGTRLTVT.

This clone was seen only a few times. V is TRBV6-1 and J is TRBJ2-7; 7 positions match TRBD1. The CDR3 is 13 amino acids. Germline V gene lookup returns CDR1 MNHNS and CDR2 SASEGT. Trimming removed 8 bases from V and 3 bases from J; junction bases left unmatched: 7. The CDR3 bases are TGTGCCAGCCGACAGGGACAGATCTACGAGCAGTACTTC. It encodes CASRQGQIYEQYF.

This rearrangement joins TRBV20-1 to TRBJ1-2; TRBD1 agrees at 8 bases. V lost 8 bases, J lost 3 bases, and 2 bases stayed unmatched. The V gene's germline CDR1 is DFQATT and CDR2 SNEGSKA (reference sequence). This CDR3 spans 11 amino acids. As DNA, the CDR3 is TGCAGTTTACAGGGGGACTATGGCTACACCTTC. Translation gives CSLQGDYGYTF.

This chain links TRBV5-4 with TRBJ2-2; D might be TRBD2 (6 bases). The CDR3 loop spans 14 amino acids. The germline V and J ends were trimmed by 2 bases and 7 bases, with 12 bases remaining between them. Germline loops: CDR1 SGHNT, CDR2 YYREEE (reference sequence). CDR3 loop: CASSFGGTVGELFF. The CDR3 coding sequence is TGTGCCAGCAGCTTTGGGGGGACGGTCGGGGAGCTGTTTTTT.

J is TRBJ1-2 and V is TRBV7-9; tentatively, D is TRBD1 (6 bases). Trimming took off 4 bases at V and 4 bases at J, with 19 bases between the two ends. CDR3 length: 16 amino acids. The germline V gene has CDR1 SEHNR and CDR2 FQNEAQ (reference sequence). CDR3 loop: CASSSNPQGTTYGYTF. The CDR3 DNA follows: TGTGCCAGCAGCTCGAACCCACAGGGTACGACCTATGGCTACACCTTC.

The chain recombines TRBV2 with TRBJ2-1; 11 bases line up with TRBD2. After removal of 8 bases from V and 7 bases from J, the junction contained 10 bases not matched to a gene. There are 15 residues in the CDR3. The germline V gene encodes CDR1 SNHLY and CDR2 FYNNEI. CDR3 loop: CASQTSGKSQNEQFF. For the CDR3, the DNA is TGTGCCAGCCAGACTAGCGGGAAATCACAAAATGAGCAGTTCTTC.

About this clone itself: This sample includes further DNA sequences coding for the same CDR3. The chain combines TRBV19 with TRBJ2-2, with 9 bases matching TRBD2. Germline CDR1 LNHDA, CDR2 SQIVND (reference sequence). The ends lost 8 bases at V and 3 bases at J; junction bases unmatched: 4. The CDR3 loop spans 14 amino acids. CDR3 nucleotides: TGTGCCAGTGCGACTAGCGGATACACCGGGGAGCTGTTTTTT. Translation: CASATSGYTGELFF.

CDR3 coding DNA: TGTGCCACCAGCAGAGGGACAGGGATTGAAGCTTTCTTT. As protein: CATSRGTGIEAFF. The chain recombines TRBV15 with TRBJ1-1; TRBD1 matches 8 bases. The germline V gene has CDR1 LNHNV and CDR2 YYDKDF (reference sequence). The CDR3 sequence is 13 residues long. The trim removed 1 base at V and 7 bases at J, leaving 2 bases unmatched.

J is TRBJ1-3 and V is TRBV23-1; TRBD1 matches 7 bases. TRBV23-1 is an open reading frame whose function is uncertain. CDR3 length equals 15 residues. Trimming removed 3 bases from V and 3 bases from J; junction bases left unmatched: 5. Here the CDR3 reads CASSHRDRDGNTIYF. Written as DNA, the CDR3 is TGCGCCAGCAGTCACCGCGACAGGGATGGAAACACCATATATTTT.

The CDR3 DNA reads as TGTGCCAGCAGCCCTTCCCGCCTAGCGGGAGGACTCACAGATACGCAGTATTTT. Its protein is CASSPSRLAGGLTDTQYF. The V gene is TRBV28, the J gene TRBJ2-3, with TRBD2 matching over 11 bases. Trimming took 6 bases from V and 2 from J; bases not matched to a gene: 13. The CDR3 is 18 amino acids. Per germline, CDR1 MDHEN and CDR2 SYDVKM.

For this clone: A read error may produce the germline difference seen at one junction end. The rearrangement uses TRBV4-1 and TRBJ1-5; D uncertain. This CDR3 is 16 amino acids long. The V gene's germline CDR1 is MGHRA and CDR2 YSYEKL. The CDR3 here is CASSQETAYSNQPQHF. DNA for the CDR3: TGTGCCAGCAGCCAAGAGACTGCTTATAGCAATCAGCCCCAGCATTTT.

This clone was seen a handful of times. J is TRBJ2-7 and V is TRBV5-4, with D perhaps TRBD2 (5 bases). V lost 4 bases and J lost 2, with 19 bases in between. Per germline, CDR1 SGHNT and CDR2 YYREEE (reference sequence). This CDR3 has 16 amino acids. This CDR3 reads CASSLIGPNSAYEQYF. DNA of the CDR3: TGTGCCAGCAGCCTCATCGGACCGAATAGCGCCTACGAGCAGTACTTC.

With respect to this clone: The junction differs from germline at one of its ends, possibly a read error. CDR3 DNA: TGTGCCAGCAGTGAGGGCAGGATCATCAATCGGCCCCAGCATTTT. It specifies CASSEGRIINRPQHF. The chain has TRBV6-4 and TRBJ1-5; D is unclear. Germline V gene sequence: CDR1 MRHNA, CDR2 SNTAGT. This CDR3 contains 15 residues.

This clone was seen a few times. The CDR3 nucleotides read TGTGCCACCCGGGGGCTAGCGGGAGGAGGGCAAGAGACCCAGTACTTC. Translation gives CATRGLAGGGQETQYF. This chain joins TRBV10-3 and TRBJ2-5; TRBD2 matches 11 bases. The ends lost 10 bases at V and 2 bases at J; junction bases unmatched: 12. The CDR3 length is 16 residues. The germline CDR1 and CDR2 sequences are ENHRY and SYGVKD.

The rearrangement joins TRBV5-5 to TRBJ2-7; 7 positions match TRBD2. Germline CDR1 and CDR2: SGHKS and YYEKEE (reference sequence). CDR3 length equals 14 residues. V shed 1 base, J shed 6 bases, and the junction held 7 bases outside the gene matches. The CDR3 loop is CASSLWEGLGEQYF. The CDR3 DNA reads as TGTGCCAGCAGCTTGTGGGAGGGCCTCGGCGAGCAGTACTTC.